Listed here is a single T cell receptor (beta chain). Its antigen remains unidentified. This CDR3 contains 12 residues. V trimming: 5 bases; J trimming: 8 bases; junction bases outside the gene matches: 5. CDR1 is SEHNR, CDR2 FQNEAQ, per germline (reference sequence). This sample was taken from a study of T cell responses to AZD1222 COVID-19 vaccine. For the study at large: Both about-4-week and about-12-week second-dose recipients were combined.

Using immunoSEQ multiplex PCR, the repertoire was profiled, and TCRdb retains in-frame clones only, with some absent. The sample records some 130,000 clones, more than 85% being singletons. Broader study findings: Only a handful of individuals given AZD1222 were seropositive at baseline. Donors were chiefly white British, with a greater number of females, and clonal diversity was perhaps underestimated.

This clonotype originated in an adult in good health. The sequencing here drew on peripheral blood, taken on day 0 of AZD1222 vaccination. The chain carries TRBV7-9 and TRBJ1-2; 7 nucleotides agree with TRBD1. CDR3 residues: CASSQQGWGYTF. The CDR3 bases are TGTGCCAGCAGCCAACAGGGGTGGGGCTACACCTTC.